Shown below are 7 T cell receptor beta chains from a single sample sequenced in a study of naive and memory T cell subsets. The study, taken as a whole, reports: A few larger clonotypes appeared in naive repertoires, especially CD8, possibly memory cells re-expressing CD45RA.

An equimolar mix of two oligonucleotides served as the beta constant-region primer for TRBC1 and TRBC2. The ligated cDNA underwent four PCR rounds using SP2 and nested alpha and beta constant-region primers. TCRdb reprocessed the UMI-ligation and nested PCR reads with MiXCR, giving one entry per CDR3 protein. The repertoire includes some 82,000 distinct CDR3 sequences, around 10% of them detected once, and 0.13% sits in the top ten. These receptors have no identified antigens. The sequencing sample was made of naive CD4+ T cells from blood. The receptors stem from a human donor in good health.

V is TRBV5-1 and J is TRBJ2-6; D is uncertain. This CDR3 is 15 amino acids long. CDR1 is SGHRS, CDR2 YFSETQ, per germline. The ends were cut back, 4 bases at V and 1 base at J, with 9 bases in the middle. CDR3: CASSIDTSGANVLTF. In nucleotides, the CDR3 is TGCGCCAGCAGCATAGATACTTCTGGGGCCAACGTCCTGACTTTC. Supplemented by reference TRBV5-1 and TRBJ2-6, the full variable domain reads KAGVTQTPRYLIKTRGQQVTLSCSPISGHRSVSWYQQTPGQGLQFLFEYFSETQRNKGNFPGRFSGRQFSNSRSEMNVSTLELGDSALYLCASSIDTSGANVLTFGAGSRLTVL.

The chain recombines TRBV19 with TRBJ2-3; D might be TRBD1 or TRBD2, each matching 5 bases. CDR1 and CDR2 from the germline V gene are LNHDA and SQIVND (reference sequence). Trimming took off 4 bases at V and 4 bases at J, with 15 bases between the two ends. The length of the CDR3 is 15 residues. CDR3 sequence (DNA): TGTGCCAGTAGTACCCGGGACCGACGGCCAGATACGCAGTATTTT. It yields the protein CASSTRDRRPDTQYF.

The V and J genes are TRBV20-1 and TRBJ2-4; D might be TRBD2 (5 bases). Germline loops: CDR1 DFQATT, CDR2 SNEGSKA (reference sequence). This CDR3 is 13 amino acids long. Trimming left V 1 base short and J 8 bases short, with 12 bases between. CDR3 DNA: TGCAGTGCTAGAGTACTAGGTACGGACATTCAGTACTTC. Translating gives CSARVLGTDIQYF.

DNA of the CDR3: TGCAGTGCGCGGCCCCTAGAGACCCAGTACTTC. Translation: CSARPLETQYF. J is TRBJ2-5 and V is TRBV20-1; D uncertain. The CDR3 runs to 11 residues. Trimming removed 6 bases from V and 4 bases from J, with 9 bases in between. CDR1 DFQATT and CDR2 SNEGSKA come from the germline V gene (reference sequence).

This clonotype was counted only a few times. The DNA of the CDR3 is TGCAGCGTTGAGCCTTCTCATACGCAGTATTTT. Translating it yields CSVEPSHTQYF. This rearrangement joins TRBV29-1 to TRBJ2-3; no definite D call. This CDR3 spans 11 amino acids. Trimming stripped 3 bases from V and 7 bases from J, with 8 bases between. Germline V gene lookup returns CDR1 SQVTM and CDR2 ANQGSEA.

This clonotype was detected many times. The chain carries TRBV11-2 and TRBJ1-5, with TRBD1 matching 8 bases. J gave up 7 bases and V 6 bases, and 11 bases lay outside the gene matches. The CDR3 contains 15 residues. The germline V gene encodes CDR1 SGHAT and CDR2 FQNNGV. The CDR3 region has the DNA TGTGCCAGCAGTCCGGACAGGGCAAGAGGGCAGCCCCAGCATTTT. This sequence encodes CASSPDRARGQPQHF.

This clonotype was recorded at least ten times. The chain has TRBV20-1 and TRBJ1-5; D gene uncertain. CDR3 length: 12 amino acids. The germline V gene encodes CDR1 DFQATT and CDR2 SNEGSKA (reference sequence). Trimming pared 3 bases from V and 3 bases from J, leaving 6 bases between. The CDR3 loop reads CSASSPNQPQHF. CDR3 DNA: TGCAGTGCTAGCAGTCCCAATCAGCCCCAGCATTTT.